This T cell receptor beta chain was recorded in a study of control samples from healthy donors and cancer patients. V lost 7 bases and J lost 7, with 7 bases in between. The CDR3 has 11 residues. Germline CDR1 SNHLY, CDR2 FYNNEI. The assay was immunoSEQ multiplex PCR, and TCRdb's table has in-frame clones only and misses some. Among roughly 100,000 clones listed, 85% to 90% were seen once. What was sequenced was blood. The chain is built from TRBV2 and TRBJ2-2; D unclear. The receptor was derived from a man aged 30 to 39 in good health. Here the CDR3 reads CASIRNGELFF. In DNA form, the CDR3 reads TGTGCCAGCATCAGGAACGGGGAGCTGTTTTTT.